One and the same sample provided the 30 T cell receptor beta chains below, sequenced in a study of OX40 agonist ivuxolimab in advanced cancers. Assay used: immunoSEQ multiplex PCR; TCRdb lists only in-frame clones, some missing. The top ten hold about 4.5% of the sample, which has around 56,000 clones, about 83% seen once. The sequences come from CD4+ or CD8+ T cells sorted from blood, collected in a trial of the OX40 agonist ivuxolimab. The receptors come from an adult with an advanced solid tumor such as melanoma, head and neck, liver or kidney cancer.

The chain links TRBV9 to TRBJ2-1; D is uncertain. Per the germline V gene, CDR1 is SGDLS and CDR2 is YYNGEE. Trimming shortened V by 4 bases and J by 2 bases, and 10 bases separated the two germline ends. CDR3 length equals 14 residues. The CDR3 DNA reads TGTGCCAGCAGCCTGACAAGTACCTACAATGAGCAGTTCTTC. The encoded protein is CASSLTSTYNEQFF.

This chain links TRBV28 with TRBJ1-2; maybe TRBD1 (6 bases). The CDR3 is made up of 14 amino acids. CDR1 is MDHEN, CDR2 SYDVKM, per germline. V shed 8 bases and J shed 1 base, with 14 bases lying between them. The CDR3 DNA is TGTGCCAGCGCGAGGACAGTCGGTAACTATGGCTACACCTTC. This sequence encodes CASARTVGNYGYTF.

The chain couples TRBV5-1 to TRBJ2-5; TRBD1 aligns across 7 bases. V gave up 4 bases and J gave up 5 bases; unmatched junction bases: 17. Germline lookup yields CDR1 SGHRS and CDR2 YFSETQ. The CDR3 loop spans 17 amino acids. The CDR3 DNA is TGCGCCAGCAGCCCTACCCGGGACAGCCCGGGTGGGGAGACCCAGTACTTC. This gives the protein CASSPTRDSPGGETQYF.

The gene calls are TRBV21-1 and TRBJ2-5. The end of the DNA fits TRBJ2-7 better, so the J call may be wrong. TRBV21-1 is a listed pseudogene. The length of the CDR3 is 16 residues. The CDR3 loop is CASSKVEGSLNYEQYF. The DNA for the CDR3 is TGTGCCAGCAGCAAAGTTGAGGGGTCCCTAAACTACGAGCAGTACTTC.

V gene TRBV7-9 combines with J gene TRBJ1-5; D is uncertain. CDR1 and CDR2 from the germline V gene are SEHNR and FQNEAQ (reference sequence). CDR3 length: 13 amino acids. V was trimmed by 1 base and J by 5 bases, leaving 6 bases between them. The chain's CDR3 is CASSLVGDQPQHF. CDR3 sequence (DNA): TGTGCCAGCAGCTTAGTTGGGGATCAGCCCCAGCATTTT.

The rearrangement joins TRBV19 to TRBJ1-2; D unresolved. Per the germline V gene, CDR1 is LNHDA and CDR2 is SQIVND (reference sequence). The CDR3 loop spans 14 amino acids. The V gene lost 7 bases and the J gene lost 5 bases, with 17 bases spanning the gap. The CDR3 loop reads CASIPGAPHYGYTF. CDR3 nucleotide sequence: TGTGCCAGTATACCGGGAGCTCCGCATTATGGCTACACCTTC.

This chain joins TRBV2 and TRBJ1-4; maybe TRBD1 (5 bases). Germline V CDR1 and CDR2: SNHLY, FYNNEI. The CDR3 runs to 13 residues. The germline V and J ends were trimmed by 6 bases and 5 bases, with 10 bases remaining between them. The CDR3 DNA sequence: TGTGCCAGCAGCGACAGAGAGAATGAAAAACTGTTTTTT. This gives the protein CASSDRENEKLFF.

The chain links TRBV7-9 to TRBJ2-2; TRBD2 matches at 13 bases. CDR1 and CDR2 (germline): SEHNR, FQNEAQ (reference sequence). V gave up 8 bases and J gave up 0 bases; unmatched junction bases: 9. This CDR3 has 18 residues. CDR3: CASLSPTSGRSNTGELFF. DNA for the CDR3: TGTGCCAGCCTGTCCCCGACTAGCGGGAGGTCGAACACCGGGGAGCTGTTTTTT.

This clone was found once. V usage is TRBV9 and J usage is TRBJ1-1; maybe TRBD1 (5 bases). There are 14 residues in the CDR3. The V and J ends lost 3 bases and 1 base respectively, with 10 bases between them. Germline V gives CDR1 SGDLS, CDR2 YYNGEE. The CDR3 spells CASSAGTANTEAFF. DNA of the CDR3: TGTGCCAGCAGCGCCGGGACGGCGAACACTGAAGCTTTCTTT.

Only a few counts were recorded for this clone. CDR3 amino acids: CASSQRGSGANVLTF. CDR3 DNA: TGTGCCAGCAGCCAGAGGGGCTCTGGGGCCAACGTCCTGACTTTC. V usage is TRBV16 and J usage is TRBJ2-6; the D gene could be TRBD1 or TRBD2 (5 bases each). The length of the CDR3 is 15 residues. Germline V gives CDR1 KGHSY, CDR2 FQNENV. V was cut by 3 bases and J by 0 bases, with 6 bases left in between.

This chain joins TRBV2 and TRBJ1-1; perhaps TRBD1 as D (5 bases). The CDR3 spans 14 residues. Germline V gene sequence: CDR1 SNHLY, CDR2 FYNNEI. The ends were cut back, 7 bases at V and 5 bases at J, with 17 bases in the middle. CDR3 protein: CASTYMGRMTEAFF. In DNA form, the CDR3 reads TGTGCCAGCACCTATATGGGGCGTATGACTGAAGCTTTCTTT.

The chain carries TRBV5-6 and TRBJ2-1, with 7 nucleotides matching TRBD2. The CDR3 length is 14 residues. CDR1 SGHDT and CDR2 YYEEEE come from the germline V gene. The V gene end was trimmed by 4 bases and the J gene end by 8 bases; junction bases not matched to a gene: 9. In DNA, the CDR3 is TGTGCCAGCAGCCGACTAGCTGTGGGTCATGAGCAGTTCTTC. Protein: CASSRLAVGHEQFF.

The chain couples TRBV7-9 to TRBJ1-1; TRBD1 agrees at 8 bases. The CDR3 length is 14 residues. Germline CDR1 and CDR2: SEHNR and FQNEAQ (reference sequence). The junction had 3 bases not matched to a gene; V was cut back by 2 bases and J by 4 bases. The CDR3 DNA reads TGTGCCAGCAGCTTATCAGGGGGCGGCACTGAAGCTTTCTTT. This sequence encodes CASSLSGGGTEAFF.

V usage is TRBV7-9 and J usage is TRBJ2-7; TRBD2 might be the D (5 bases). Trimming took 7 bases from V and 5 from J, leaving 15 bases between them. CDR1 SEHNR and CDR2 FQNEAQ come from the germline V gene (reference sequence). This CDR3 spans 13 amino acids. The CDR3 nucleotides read TGTGCCAGCAACCCTAGTCCGGGAAACGAGCAGTACTTC. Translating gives CASNPSPGNEQYF.

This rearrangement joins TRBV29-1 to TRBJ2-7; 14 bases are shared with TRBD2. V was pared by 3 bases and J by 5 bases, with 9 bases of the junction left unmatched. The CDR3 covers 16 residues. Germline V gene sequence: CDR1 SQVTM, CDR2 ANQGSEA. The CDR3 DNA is TGCAGCGTTGACTCCGGACTAGCGGGAGGAGGCGACGAGCAGTACTTC. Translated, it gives CSVDSGLAGGGDEQYF.

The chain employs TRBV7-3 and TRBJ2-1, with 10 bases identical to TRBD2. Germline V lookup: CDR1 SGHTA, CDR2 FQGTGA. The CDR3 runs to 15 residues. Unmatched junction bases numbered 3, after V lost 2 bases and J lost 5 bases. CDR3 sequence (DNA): TGTGCCAGCAGCTTACTCCTAGCGGGGGACAATGAGCAGTTCTTC. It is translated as CASSLLLAGDNEQFF.

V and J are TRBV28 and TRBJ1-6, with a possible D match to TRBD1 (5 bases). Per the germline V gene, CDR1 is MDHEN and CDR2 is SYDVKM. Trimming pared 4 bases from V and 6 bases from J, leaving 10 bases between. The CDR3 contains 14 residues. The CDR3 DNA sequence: TGTGCCAGCAGTTGGGGACGGAGTAATTCACCCCTCCACTTT. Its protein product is CASSWGRSNSPLHF.

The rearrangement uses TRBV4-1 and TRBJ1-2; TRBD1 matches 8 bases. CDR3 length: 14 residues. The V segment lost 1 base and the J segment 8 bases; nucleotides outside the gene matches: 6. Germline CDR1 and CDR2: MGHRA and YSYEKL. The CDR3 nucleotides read TGCGCCAGCAGCCAAGGGGACAGGCCTGGGGGCTACACCTTC. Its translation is CASSQGDRPGGYTF.

In DNA, the CDR3 is TGTGCCAGCAGCTTGGGAGGGCCCAGGTCCTATAATTCACCCCTCCACTTT. Protein product: CASSLGGPRSYNSPLHF. J is TRBJ1-6 and V is TRBV5-6, with no clear D. Germline V CDR1 and CDR2: SGHDT, YYEEEE. V was trimmed by 0 bases and J by 1 base, leaving 11 bases between them. This CDR3 contains 17 residues. Filled out from reference TRBV5-6 and TRBJ1-6, the complete variable domain reads DAGVTQSPTHLIKTRGQQVTLRCSPKSGHDTVSWYQQALGQGPQFIFQYYEEEERQRGNFPDRFSGHQFPNYSSELNVNALLLGDSALYLCASSLGGPRSYNSPLHFGNGTRLTVT.

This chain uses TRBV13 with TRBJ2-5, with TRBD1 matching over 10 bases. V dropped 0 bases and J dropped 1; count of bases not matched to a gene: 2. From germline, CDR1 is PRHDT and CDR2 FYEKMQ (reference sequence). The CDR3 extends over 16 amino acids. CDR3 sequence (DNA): TGTGCCAGCAGCTTAGGGACAGGGGGCGTCCAAGAGACCCAGTACTTC. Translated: CASSLGTGGVQETQYF.

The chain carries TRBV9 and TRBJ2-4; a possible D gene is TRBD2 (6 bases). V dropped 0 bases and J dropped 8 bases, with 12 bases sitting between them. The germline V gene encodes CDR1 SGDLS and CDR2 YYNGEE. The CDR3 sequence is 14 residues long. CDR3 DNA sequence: TGTGCCAGCAGCGTAGAAGGAGGGACGGACATTCAGTACTTC. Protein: CASSVEGGTDIQYF.

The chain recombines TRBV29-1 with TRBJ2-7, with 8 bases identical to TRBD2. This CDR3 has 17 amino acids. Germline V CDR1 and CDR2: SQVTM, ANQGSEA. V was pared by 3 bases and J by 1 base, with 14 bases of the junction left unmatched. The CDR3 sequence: CSVDPSRASGPSYEQYF. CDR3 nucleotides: TGCAGCGTTGATCCAAGTAGGGCTAGCGGGCCGTCCTACGAGCAGTACTTC.

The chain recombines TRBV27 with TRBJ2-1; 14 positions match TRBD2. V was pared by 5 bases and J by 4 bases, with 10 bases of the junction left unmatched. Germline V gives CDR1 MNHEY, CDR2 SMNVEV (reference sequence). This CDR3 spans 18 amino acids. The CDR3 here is CASSPRTSGRTQYNEQFF. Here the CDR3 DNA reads TGTGCCAGCAGTCCACGGACTAGCGGGAGGACCCAGTACAATGAGCAGTTCTTC.

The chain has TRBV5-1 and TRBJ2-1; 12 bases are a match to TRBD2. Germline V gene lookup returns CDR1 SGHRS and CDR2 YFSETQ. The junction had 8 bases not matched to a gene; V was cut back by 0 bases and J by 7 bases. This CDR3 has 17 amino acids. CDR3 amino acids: CASSLDGLAGFNNEQFF. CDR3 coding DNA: TGCGCCAGCAGCTTGGACGGACTAGCGGGGTTTAATAATGAGCAGTTCTTC.

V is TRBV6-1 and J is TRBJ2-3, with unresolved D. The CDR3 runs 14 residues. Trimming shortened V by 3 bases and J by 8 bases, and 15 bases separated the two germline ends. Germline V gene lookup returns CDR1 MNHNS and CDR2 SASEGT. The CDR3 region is CASSDSAVRGTQYF. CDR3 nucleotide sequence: TGTGCCAGCAGTGACTCTGCAGTCCGTGGTACGCAGTATTTT.

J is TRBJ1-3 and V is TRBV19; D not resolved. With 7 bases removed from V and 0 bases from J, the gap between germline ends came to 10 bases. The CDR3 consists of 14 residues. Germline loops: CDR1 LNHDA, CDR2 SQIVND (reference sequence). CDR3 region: CASKDVGSGNTIYF. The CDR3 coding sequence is TGTGCCAGTAAAGACGTAGGCTCTGGAAACACCATATATTTT.

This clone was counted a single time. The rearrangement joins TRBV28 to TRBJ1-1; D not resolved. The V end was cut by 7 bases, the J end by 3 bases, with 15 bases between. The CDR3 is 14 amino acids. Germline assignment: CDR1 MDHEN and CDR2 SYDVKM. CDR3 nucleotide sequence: TGTGCCAGCAAGGGCTCTCCCGGGGACACTGAAGCTTTCTTT. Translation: CASKGSPGDTEAFF. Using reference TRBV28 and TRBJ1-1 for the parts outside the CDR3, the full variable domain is DVKVTQSSRYLVKRTGEKVFLECVQDMDHENMFWYRQDPGLGLRLIYFSYDVKMKEKGDIPEGYSVSREKKERFSLILESASTNQTSMYLCASKGSPGDTEAFFGQGTRLTVV.

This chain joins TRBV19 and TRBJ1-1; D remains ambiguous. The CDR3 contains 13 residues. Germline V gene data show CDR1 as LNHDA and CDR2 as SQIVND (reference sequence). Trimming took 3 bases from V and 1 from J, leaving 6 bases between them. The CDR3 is CASSMSWNTEAFF. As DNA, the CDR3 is TGTGCCAGTAGTATGTCCTGGAACACTGAAGCTTTCTTT. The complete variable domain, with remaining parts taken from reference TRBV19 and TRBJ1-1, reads DGGITQSPKYLFRKEGQNVTLSCEQNLNHDAMYWYRQDPGQGLRLIYYSQIVNDFQKGDIAEGYSVSREKKESFPLTVTSAQKNPTAFYLCASSMSWNTEAFFGQGTRLTVV.

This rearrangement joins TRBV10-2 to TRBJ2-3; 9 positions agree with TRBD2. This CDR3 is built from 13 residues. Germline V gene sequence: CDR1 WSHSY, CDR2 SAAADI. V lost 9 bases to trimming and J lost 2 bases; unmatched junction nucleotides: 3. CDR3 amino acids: CASQRGVTDTQYF. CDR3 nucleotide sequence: TGCGCCAGTCAGCGGGGGGTCACAGATACGCAGTATTTT.

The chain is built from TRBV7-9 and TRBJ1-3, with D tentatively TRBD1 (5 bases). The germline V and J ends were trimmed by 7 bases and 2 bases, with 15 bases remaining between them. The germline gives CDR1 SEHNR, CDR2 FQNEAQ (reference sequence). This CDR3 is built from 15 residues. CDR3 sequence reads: CASTPGGKAGNTIYF. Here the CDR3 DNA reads TGTGCCAGCACGCCCGGGGGGAAGGCTGGAAACACCATATATTTT.